This T cell receptor beta chain was retrieved from a study of beta chain features in type 1 diabetes. As every portion of the isolated RNA was reverse transcribed, the sequencing read expressed TCRB transcripts. TCRdb keeps only in-frame clones here, not all; method: immunoSEQ multiplex PCR. The sample has around 350,000 clones; roughly 12% are singletons. Study observations and caveats: Here, the possible influence of HLA type (on TCRB rearrangement) remained unresolved. The naive, central memory and Treg TCRB repertoires looked more alike in patients than they did in healthy donors. Shortening that was moderate but significant affected the TCRB CDR3s of Type 1 diabetes patients in all four CD4+ subsets.

Staining for CD45RO/CCR7/CD25/CD127/CD95/CD27 allowed sorting of CD4+ naive, central memory, regulatory and stem cell-like memory cells. As concerns this clone: Antigen specificity is unknown.

The germline gives CDR1 SGHTA, CDR2 FQGNSA. V was pared by 6 bases and J by 1 base, with 20 bases between. CDR3 length equals 17 residues. The clonotype originates from a man younger than 30 in good health. The chain carries TRBV7-2 and TRBJ2-3; D is uncertain. Sequencing used naive CD4+ T cells from blood. The CDR3 DNA sequence: TGTGCCAGCAGGGCGACCCGTTTTCGTCGGGGCACAGATACGCAGTATTTT. Its translation: CASRATRFRRGTDTQYF. Together with reference TRBV7-2 and TRBJ2-3, the CDR3 gives the full variable domain: GAGVSQSPSNKVTEKGKDVELRCDPISGHTALYWYRQSLGQGLEFLIYFQGNSAPDKSGLPSDRFSAERTGGSVSTLTIQRTQQEDSAVYLCASRATRFRRGTDTQYFGPGTRLTVL.